These 23 T cell receptor beta chains came from one sample sequenced in a study of beta chain features in type 1 diabetes. Expressed TCRB transcripts were sequenced, since all the RNA that had been isolated was reverse transcribed. TCRdb's table, derived via immunoSEQ multiplex PCR, lists solely in-frame clones and lacks some. The table lists under 250,000 clones, 13% to 15% of them singletons, with around 0.025% in the top ten. The sequenced material came from naive CD4+ T cells from blood. These receptors all come from a woman in her 40s in good health.

This clone was picked up a small number of times. The V call is TRBV5-1, the J call TRBJ2-1, with 8 bases matching TRBD2. This CDR3 has 15 amino acids. Unmatched junction bases numbered 7, after V lost 0 bases and J lost 8 bases. Germline values: CDR1 SGHRS, CDR2 YFSETQ. The CDR3 DNA is TGCGCCAGCAGCTTGGCCGGGGGGGGCTATGATGAGCAGTTCTTC. Translated: CASSLAGGGYDEQFF. Filled out from reference TRBV5-1 and TRBJ2-1, the complete variable domain reads KAGVTQTPRYLIKTRGQQVTLSCSPISGHRSVSWYQQTPGQGLQFLFEYFSETQRNKGNFPGRFSGRQFSNSRSEMNVSTLELGDSALYLCASSLAGGGYDEQFFGPGTRLTVL.

The rearrangement joins TRBV7-2 to TRBJ2-5, with 15 bases lining up with TRBD2. This CDR3 is 16 amino acids long. The V gene's germline CDR1 is SGHTA and CDR2 FQGNSA. Trimming cost V 5 bases and J 2 bases; bases outside gene matches: 3. The CDR3 nucleotides are TGTGCCAGCAGCCGGGGACTAGCGGGGGGACAAGAGACCCAGTACTTC. It encodes CASSRGLAGGQETQYF. The whole variable domain, remainder taken from reference TRBV7-2 and TRBJ2-5, is GAGVSQSPSNKVTEKGKDVELRCDPISGHTALYWYRQSLGQGLEFLIYFQGNSAPDKSGLPSDRFSAERTGGSVSTLTIQRTQQEDSAVYLCASSRGLAGGQETQYFGPGTRLLVL.

The gene calls are TRBV5-1 and TRBJ2-1; 8 bases map to TRBD2. The V and J ends lost 1 base and 3 bases, in that order; junction bases with no gene match: 3. The CDR3 consists of 15 residues. Germline assignment: CDR1 SGHRS and CDR2 YFSETQ. The CDR3 protein is CASSLRGTSYNEQFF. The CDR3 DNA reads TGCGCCAGCAGCTTGCGCGGGACTAGCTACAATGAGCAGTTCTTC.

This rearrangement joins TRBV30 to TRBJ1-5; D possibly corresponds to TRBD1 (6 bases). V gave up 7 bases and J gave up 7 bases, with 20 bases separating them. CDR1 is GTSNPN and CDR2 is SVGIG in the germline V gene (reference sequence). The CDR3 runs 14 residues. CDR3 sequence reads: CASLWGPPSQPQHF. CDR3 DNA sequence: TGTGCCTCGTTATGGGGGCCGCCAAGCCAGCCCCAGCATTTT.

The chain is built from TRBV9 and TRBJ2-5; possible D gene TRBD2, 7 bases. CDR1 and CDR2 (germline): SGDLS, YYNGEE. CDR3 length: 15 residues. V lost 2 bases and J 3 bases, leaving 14 bases between the germline ends. In nucleotides, the CDR3 is TGTGCCAGCAGCGTCGGACTAGGGGGGGAAGAGACCCAGTACTTC. Its translation is CASSVGLGGEETQYF.

This rearrangement joins TRBV19 to TRBJ2-1; 7 nucleotides align to TRBD2. V was clipped by 6 bases and J by 0 bases; unmatched bases: 8. In germline, CDR1 is LNHDA, CDR2 SQIVND (reference sequence). This CDR3 has 16 amino acids. The CDR3 bases are TGTGCCAGTAGAAGAGAGCGGGACTACTCCTACAATGAGCAGTTCTTC. Its translation is CASRRERDYSYNEQFF. The whole variable domain, filled in from reference TRBV19 and TRBJ2-1, reads DGGITQSPKYLFRKEGQNVTLSCEQNLNHDAMYWYRQDPGQGLRLIYYSQIVNDFQKGDIAEGYSVSREKKESFPLTVTSAQKNPTAFYLCASRRERDYSYNEQFFGPGTRLTVL.

A few counts support this clone. The sample carries other DNA sequences with the same CDR3. This chain connects TRBV18 to TRBJ2-5; 10 bases agree with TRBD1. Germline CDR1 and CDR2: KGHSH and LQKENI. This CDR3 spans 15 amino acids. The V segment lost 1 base and the J segment 1 base; nucleotides outside the gene matches: 0. The CDR3 here is CASSPRTGGQETQYF. DNA for the CDR3: TGTGCCAGCTCACCACGGACAGGGGGCCAAGAGACCCAGTACTTC.

V is TRBV19 and J is TRBJ2-1; 8 bases map to TRBD2. Germline assignment: CDR1 LNHDA and CDR2 SQIVND (reference sequence). The CDR3 is 14 residues long. The trim removed 5 bases at V and 9 bases at J, leaving 9 bases unmatched. Written as DNA, the CDR3 is TGTGCCAGTAGTCAGGCACGGGGGGGCGGTGAGCAGTTCTTC. Translation: CASSQARGGGEQFF.

The chain employs TRBV15 and TRBJ1-2, with D unresolved. V lost 0 bases, J lost 8 bases, and 16 bases lay in between. Germline CDR1 is LNHNV and CDR2 is YYDKDF (reference sequence). This CDR3 is 15 amino acids long. CDR3 coding DNA: TGTGCCACCAGCAGAGATCGAAAGGGAGTGGGGGGCTACACCTTC. As protein: CATSRDRKGVGGYTF.

This clone was found a few times. The chain is built from TRBV9 and TRBJ2-1; D is unresolved. Germline V gives CDR1 SGDLS, CDR2 YYNGEE. V lost 3 bases and J 8 bases, leaving 6 bases between the germline ends. The CDR3 has 11 residues. CDR3 protein: CASSASHEQFF. The CDR3 nucleotides read TGTGCCAGCAGCGCTTCCCATGAGCAGTTCTTC.

This sequence joins TRBV13 and TRBJ2-2, with 9 positions matching TRBD2. This CDR3 is built from 15 residues. CDR1 is PRHDT and CDR2 is FYEKMQ in the germline V gene (reference sequence). Trimming at V came to 0 bases and at J to 5 bases, leaving 1 base not matched to a gene. As DNA, the CDR3 is TGTGCCAGCAGCTTAGGGCTAGCGGGAACCGGGGAGCTGTTTTTT. It specifies CASSLGLAGTGELFF.

To note about this clone: The sample has other DNA sequences that encode this CDR3 too. V is TRBV5-1 and J is TRBJ1-5; D may be TRBD1 (6 bases). V shed 0 bases and J shed 4 bases, with 8 bases lying between them. CDR3 size: 14 residues. The germline CDR1 and CDR2 sequences are SGHRS and YFSETQ. The CDR3 nucleotides read TGCGCCAGCAGCTTGGGGGGGCAGAATCAGCCCCAGCATTTT. Translated, it gives CASSLGGQNQPQHF.

The chain carries TRBV2 and TRBJ1-5, with 8 bases fitting TRBD1. Unmatched junction bases numbered 8, after V lost 6 bases and J lost 7 bases. Germline V gene sequence: CDR1 SNHLY, CDR2 FYNNEI. CDR3 length equals 14 residues. The chain's CDR3 is CASSETGEWQPQHF. Here the CDR3 DNA reads TGTGCCAGCAGCGAGACAGGGGAATGGCAGCCCCAGCATTTT.

This clone was seen a handful of times. This chain links TRBV4-1 with TRBJ1-4, with no clear D. The germline V gene encodes CDR1 MGHRA and CDR2 YSYEKL. V lost 4 bases, J lost 8 bases, and 20 bases lay in between. This CDR3 has 16 amino acids. This CDR3 reads CASSRLLGGSKEKLFF. DNA of the CDR3: TGCGCCAGCAGCCGGCTACTAGGAGGAAGCAAGGAAAAACTGTTTTTT.

The chain has TRBV7-9 and TRBJ1-2, with TRBD1 matching 11 bases. The trim removed 3 bases at V and 7 bases at J, leaving 7 bases unmatched. Looked up from germline, CDR1 is SEHNR and CDR2 is FQNEAQ (reference sequence). The CDR3 has 15 amino acids. The CDR3 is CASSFEDRGRSGYTF. The CDR3, as DNA: TGTGCCAGCAGCTTCGAGGACAGGGGGCGGAGTGGCTACACCTTC. Looking up the rest from reference TRBV7-9 and TRBJ1-2 gives the full variable domain: DTGVSQNPRHKITKRGQNVTFRCDPISEHNRLYWYRQTLGQGPEFLTYFQNEAQLEKSRLLSDRFSAERPKGSFSTLEIQRTEQGDSAMYLCASSFEDRGRSGYTFGSGTRLTVV.

The chain has TRBV2 and TRBJ2-1, with 8 bases aligning to TRBD2. The CDR3 sequence is 10 residues long. Germline CDR1 and CDR2: SNHLY and FYNNEI. V lost 8 bases to trimming and J lost 14 bases; unmatched junction nucleotides: 5. DNA of the CDR3: TGTGCCAGCCGACTAGCGCGGGAGTTCTTC. This codes for CASRLAREFF.

The J gene is TRBJ2-4, the V gene TRBV2, with a tentative D call TRBD2 (6 bases). The germline V gene has CDR1 SNHLY and CDR2 FYNNEI. The CDR3 has 13 residues. V lost 7 bases, J lost 7 bases, and 14 bases lay in between. The CDR3 DNA follows: TGTGCCAGCACCGGGACCAGCGGGAACATTCAGTACTTC. The encoded protein is CASTGTSGNIQYF.

The chain recombines TRBV5-4 with TRBJ2-4; TRBD1 aligns across 9 bases. Germline CDR1 is SGHNT and CDR2 is YYREEE (reference sequence). The length of the CDR3 is 15 residues. V was pared by 1 base and J by 8 bases, with 7 bases of the junction left unmatched. The CDR3 sequence: CASSLPGTGSHIQYF. CDR3 DNA sequence: TGTGCCAGCAGCTTGCCCGGGACAGGGTCTCACATTCAGTACTTC.

This clone was seen only a few times. Other DNA sequences in the same sample also yield this CDR3. The gene calls are TRBV6-5 and TRBJ2-7; TRBD1 aligns across 11 bases. The CDR3 sequence is 15 residues long. Germline loops: CDR1 MNHEY, CDR2 SVGAGI. V dropped 3 bases and J dropped 3; count of bases not matched to a gene: 4. The CDR3 sequence is CASSYSGTGGYEQYF. The CDR3 bases are TGTGCCAGCAGTTATTCCGGGACAGGGGGCTACGAGCAGTACTTC.

This clone turned up a few times. The rearrangement links TRBV4-1 to TRBJ2-3; 10 nucleotides line up with TRBD2. This CDR3 has 18 amino acids. Unmatched junction bases numbered 10, after V lost 4 bases and J lost 0 bases. Germline values: CDR1 MGHRA, CDR2 YSYEKL. CDR3 in DNA: TGCGCCAGCAGCCCCCCTCTAGCGGGGGCGCCGAGCACAGATACGCAGTATTTT. It encodes CASSPPLAGAPSTDTQYF.

The chain combines TRBV4-2 with TRBJ2-5, with TRBD2 matching over 8 bases. The J call may be wrong; the DNA end is better matched by TRBJ2-7. Per germline, CDR1 LGHNA and CDR2 YNFKEQ. This CDR3 region has 15 residues. The CDR3 loop is CASSQGGGSSYEQYF. CDR3 DNA: TGTGCCAGCAGCCAAGGCGGGGGGAGCTCCTACGAGCAGTACTTC.

The rearrangement links TRBV2 to TRBJ1-5; a weak D match, TRBD1 (5 bases). Looked up from germline, CDR1 is SNHLY and CDR2 is FYNNEI. The V end lost 3 bases, the J end lost 4 bases, and 13 bases lay between the germline ends. CDR3 length: 15 amino acids. CDR3 region: CASSDTGPINQPQHF. CDR3 DNA sequence: TGTGCCAGCAGTGACACAGGCCCTATTAATCAGCCCCAGCATTTT.

This clone was counted a few times. The chain employs TRBV11-2 and TRBJ2-7, with 7 nucleotides matching TRBD2. Germline V CDR1 and CDR2: SGHAT, FQNNGV. The CDR3 loop spans 15 amino acids. J was trimmed by 2 bases and V by 5 bases; bases with no gene match: 9. The CDR3 is CASSPQTSAAYEQYF. The DNA of the CDR3 is TGTGCCAGCAGCCCACAAACTAGCGCCGCCTACGAGCAGTACTTC. The whole variable domain, filled in from reference TRBV11-2 and TRBJ2-7, reads EAGVAQSPRYKIIEKRQSVAFWCNPISGHATLYWYQQILGQGPKLLIQFQNNGVVDDSQLPKDRFSAERLKGVDSTLKIQPAKLEDSAVYLCASSPQTSAAYEQYFGPGTRLTVT.